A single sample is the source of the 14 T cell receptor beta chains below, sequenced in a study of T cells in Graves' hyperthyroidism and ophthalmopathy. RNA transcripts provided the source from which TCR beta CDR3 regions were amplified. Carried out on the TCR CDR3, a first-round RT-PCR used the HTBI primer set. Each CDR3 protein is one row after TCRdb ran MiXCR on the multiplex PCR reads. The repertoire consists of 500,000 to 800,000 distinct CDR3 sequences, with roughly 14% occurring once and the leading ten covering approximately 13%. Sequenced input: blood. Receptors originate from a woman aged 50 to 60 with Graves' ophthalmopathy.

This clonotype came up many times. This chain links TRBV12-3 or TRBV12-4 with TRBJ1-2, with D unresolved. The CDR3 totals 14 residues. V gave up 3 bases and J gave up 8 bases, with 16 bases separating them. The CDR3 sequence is CASSFDGVKGGYTF. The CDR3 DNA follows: TGTGCCAGCAGTTTCGATGGGGTTAAAGGGGGCTACACCTTC.

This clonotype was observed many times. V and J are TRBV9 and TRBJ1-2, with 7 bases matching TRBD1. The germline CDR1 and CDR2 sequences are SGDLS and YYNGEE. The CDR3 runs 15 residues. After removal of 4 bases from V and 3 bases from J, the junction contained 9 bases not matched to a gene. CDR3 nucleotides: TGTGCCAGCAGCACCTCAACCGGGACAGACTATGGCTACACCTTC. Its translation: CASSTSTGTDYGYTF.

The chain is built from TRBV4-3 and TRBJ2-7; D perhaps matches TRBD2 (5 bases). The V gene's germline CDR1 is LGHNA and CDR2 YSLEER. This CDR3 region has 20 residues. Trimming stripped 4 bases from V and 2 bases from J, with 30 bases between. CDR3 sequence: CASSPQVVAETMSPPYEQYF. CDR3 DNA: TGCGCCAGCAGCCCTCAGGTCGTGGCAGAGACTATGTCCCCCCCCTACGAGCAGTACTTC.

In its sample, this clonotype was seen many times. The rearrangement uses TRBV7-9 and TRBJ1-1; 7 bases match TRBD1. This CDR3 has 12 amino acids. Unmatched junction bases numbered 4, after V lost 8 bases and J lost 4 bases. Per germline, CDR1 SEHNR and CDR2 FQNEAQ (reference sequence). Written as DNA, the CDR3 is TGTGCCAGCGGACAGGCGGTCACTGAAGCTTTCTTT. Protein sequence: CASGQAVTEAFF.

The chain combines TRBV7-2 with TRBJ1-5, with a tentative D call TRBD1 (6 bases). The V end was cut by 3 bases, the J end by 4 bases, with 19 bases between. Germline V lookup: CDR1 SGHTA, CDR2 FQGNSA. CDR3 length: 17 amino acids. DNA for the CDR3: TGTGCCAGCAGCTTTAGTGGCCTTCAACAGGGAAATCAGCCCCAGCATTTT. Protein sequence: CASSFSGLQQGNQPQHF.

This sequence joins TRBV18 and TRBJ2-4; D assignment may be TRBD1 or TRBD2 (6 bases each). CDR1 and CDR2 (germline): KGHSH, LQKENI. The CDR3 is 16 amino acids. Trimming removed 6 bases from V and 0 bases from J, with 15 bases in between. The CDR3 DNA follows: TGTGCCAGCTCGCAAGAACAGGGACTAGCCAAAAACATTCAGTACTTC. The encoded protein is CASSQEQGLAKNIQYF. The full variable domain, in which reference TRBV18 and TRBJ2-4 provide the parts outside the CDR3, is NAGVMQNPRHLVRRRGQEARLRCSPMKGHSHVYWYRQLPEEGLKFMVYLQKENIIDESGMPKERFSAEFPKEGPSILRIQQVVRGDSAAYFCASSQEQGLAKNIQYFGAGTRLSVL.

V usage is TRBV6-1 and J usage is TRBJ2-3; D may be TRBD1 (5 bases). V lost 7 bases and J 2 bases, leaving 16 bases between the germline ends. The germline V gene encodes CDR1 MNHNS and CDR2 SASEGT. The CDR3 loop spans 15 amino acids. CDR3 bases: TGTGCCAGCATGTGGGGCTCGGATAACACAGATACGCAGTATTTT. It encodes CASMWGSDNTDTQYF.

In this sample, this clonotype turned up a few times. CDR3 sequence: CATKERWESYNEQFF. The CDR3 nucleotides are TGCGCCACCAAAGAAAGATGGGAGTCCTACAATGAGCAGTTCTTC. J is TRBJ2-1 and V is TRBV4-1; tentatively, D is TRBD2 (5 bases). The CDR3 totals 15 residues. Trimming removed 10 bases at V and 1 base at J, with 17 bases between. Germline loops: CDR1 MGHRA, CDR2 YSYEKL.

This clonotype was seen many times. The CDR3, as DNA: TGCAGCGTTGAAGTTACTAGCACAGATACGCAGTATTTT. Translating gives CSVEVTSTDTQYF. This chain joins TRBV29-1 and TRBJ2-3, with D unclear. The CDR3 spans 13 residues. V dropped 1 base and J dropped 0 bases, with 5 bases sitting between them. The V gene's germline CDR1 is SQVTM and CDR2 ANQGSEA.

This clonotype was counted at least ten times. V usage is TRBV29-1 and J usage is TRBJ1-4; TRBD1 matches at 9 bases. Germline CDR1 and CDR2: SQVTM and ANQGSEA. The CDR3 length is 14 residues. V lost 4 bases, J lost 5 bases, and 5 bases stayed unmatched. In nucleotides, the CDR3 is TGCAGCGTTGCCCGTGACAGGGGGAATGAAAAACTGTTTTTT. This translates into CSVARDRGNEKLFF. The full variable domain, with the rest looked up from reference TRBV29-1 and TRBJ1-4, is SAVISQKPSRDICQRGTSLTIQCQVDSQVTMMFWYRQQPGQSLTLIATANQGSEATYESGFVIDKFPISRPNLTFSTLTVSNMSPEDSSIYLCSVARDRGNEKLFFGSGTQLSVL.

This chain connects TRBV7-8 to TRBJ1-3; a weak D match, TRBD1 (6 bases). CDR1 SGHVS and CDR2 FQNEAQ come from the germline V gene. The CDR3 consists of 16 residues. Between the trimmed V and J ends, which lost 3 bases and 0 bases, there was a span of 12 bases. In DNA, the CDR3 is TGTGCCAGCAGCTTGTGGGGGGCGCTCTCTGGAAACACCATATATTTT. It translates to CASSLWGALSGNTIYF.

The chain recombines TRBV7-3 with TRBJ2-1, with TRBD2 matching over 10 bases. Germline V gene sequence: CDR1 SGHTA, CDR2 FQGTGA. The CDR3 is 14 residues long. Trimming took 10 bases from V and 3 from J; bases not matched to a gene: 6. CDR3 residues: CATAASGSYNEQFF. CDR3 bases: TGTGCCACAGCGGCTAGCGGGAGCTACAATGAGCAGTTCTTC.

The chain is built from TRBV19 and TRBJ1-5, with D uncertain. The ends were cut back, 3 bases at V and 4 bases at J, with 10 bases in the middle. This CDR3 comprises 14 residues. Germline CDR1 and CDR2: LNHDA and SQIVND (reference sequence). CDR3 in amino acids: CASSIFRVNQPQHF. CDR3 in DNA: TGTGCCAGTAGTATTTTTAGGGTAAATCAGCCCCAGCATTTT.

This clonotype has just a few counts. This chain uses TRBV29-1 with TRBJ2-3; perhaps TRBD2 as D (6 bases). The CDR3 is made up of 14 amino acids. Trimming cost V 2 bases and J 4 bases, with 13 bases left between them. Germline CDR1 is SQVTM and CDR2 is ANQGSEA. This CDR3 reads CSVESGDWPDTQYF. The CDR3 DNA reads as TGCAGCGTTGAATCGGGGGACTGGCCAGATACGCAGTATTTT.